These T cell receptor beta chains were read from a single sample in a study of post-analysis software for immune sequencing data. TCRdb itself ran the PCR reads through MiXCR, one entry per CDR3 protein. Altogether approximately 350,000 distinct CDR3 sequences are present, roughly 35% being singletons, with the ten largest covering around 15%. Sequenced sample: blood. Receptors originate from a girl between 5 and 17 years old with multiple sclerosis. Both conserved end residues are part of each CDR3. A D gene is named only where the DNA matches it firmly. Clone size, where shown, is once, few, many, or a class for clones that have expanded.

V,J,size,D,CDR3,DNA
TRBV10-3,TRBJ2-1,few,NA,CAISGWGPSSSYNEQFF,TGTGCCATCAGTGGTTGGGGGCCATCGAGCTCCTACAATGAGCAGTTCTTC
TRBV6-1,TRBJ1-5,NA,TRBD1,CASSGDRVEPQHF,TGTGCCAGCAGTGGAGACAGGGTAGAGCCCCAGCATTTT
TRBV7-2,TRBJ2-5,NA,NA,CASSPREYQETQYF,TGTGCCAGCAGCCCTAGAGAGTACCAAGAGACCCAGTACTTC
TRBV11-2,TRBJ2-1,NA,TRBD1,CASSSGQGAYEQFF,TGTGCCAGCAGCTCGGGACAGGGGGCCTATGAGCAGTTCTTC
TRBV4-1,TRBJ2-5,NA,TRBD1,CASSQVNRGQETQYF,TGCGCCAGCAGCCAAGTAAACAGGGGGCAAGAGACCCAGTACTTC
TRBV7-2,TRBJ2-2,NA,NA,CASSLGYGAGDTGELFF,TGTGCCAGCAGCTTAGGTTACGGGGCCGGGGACACCGGGGAGCTGTTTTTT
TRBV7-2,TRBJ2-7,many,NA,CASSLGKRFYEQYF,TGTGCCAGCAGCTTAGGTAAAAGATTCTACGAGCAGTACTTC
TRBV9,TRBJ2-7,once,NA,CASSVTEQAYEQYF,TGTGCCAGCAGCGTAACAGAACAGGCCTACGAGCAGTACTTC
TRBV7-9,TRBJ2-1,NA,TRBD2,CASSLDPRGGPEQFF,TGTGCCAGCAGCCTGGATCCGCGGGGGGGCCCTGAGCAGTTCTTC
TRBV4-1,TRBJ2-3,few,NA,CASSQRWGADTQYF,TGCGCCAGCAGCCAGCGGTGGGGGGCAGATACGCAGTATTTT
TRBV12-3/TRBV12-4,TRBJ2-7,NA,NA,CASSFDTGRAYEQYF,TGTGCCAGCAGTTTTGACACCGGGAGAGCCTACGAGCAGTACTTC
TRBV9,TRBJ1-1,once,NA,CASSAQTGDAEAFF,TGTGCCAGCAGCGCTCAGACGGGGGATGCTGAAGCTTTCTTT
TRBV7-8,TRBJ2-5,NA,NA,CASSSRLVRRETQYF,TGTGCCAGCAGCTCCAGACTAGTCAGGAGAGAGACCCAGTACTTC
TRBV4-1,TRBJ2-2,NA,TRBD1,CASSPRGTGADTGELFF,TGCGCCAGCAGCCCCAGGGGGACAGGGGCTGACACCGGGGAGCTGTTTTTT
TRBV12-3/TRBV12-4,TRBJ1-4,NA,NA,CASSLGGSDEKLFF,TGTGCCAGCAGTCTAGGGGGAAGTGATGAAAAACTGTTTTTT
TRBV2,TRBJ1-2,NA,NA,CASSERYGHTF,TGTGCCAGCAGTGAACGGTATGGCCACACCTTC
TRBV6-5,TRBJ2-5,NA,NA,CASSYSPGSGETQYF,TGTGCCAGCAGTTACTCGCCAGGGTCAGGAGAGACCCAGTACTTC
TRBV3-1,TRBJ2-3,NA,TRBD2,CASSQVGLAGTDTQYF,TGTGCCAGCAGCCAAGTGGGCTTAGCGGGGACAGATACGCAGTATTTT
TRBV10-1,TRBJ2-3,few,NA,CASSPGDSSTDTQYF,TGCGCCAGCAGCCCCGGAGACAGTAGCACAGATACGCAGTATTTT
TRBV15,TRBJ1-5,few,NA,CATSRSSNQPQHF,TGTGCCACCAGCAGGAGTAGCAATCAGCCCCAGCATTTT
TRBV7-2,TRBJ1-4,NA,TRBD1,CASSFSSPGQGGRKLFF,TGTGCCAGCAGCTTCTCATCCCCGGGACAGGGTGGACGAAAACTGTTTTTT
TRBV5-1,TRBJ1-1,few,NA,CASSPLTPNTEAFF,TGCGCCAGCAGCCCTCTCACTCCGAACACTGAAGCTTTCTTT
TRBV6-2/TRBV6-3,TRBJ1-6,NA,TRBD1,CASSYTAQGAGSPLHF,TGTGCCAGCAGTTACACAGCTCAGGGGGCTGGGTCACCCCTCCACTTT
TRBV11-2,TRBJ1-6,few,TRBD1,CASSLVGTAGSPLHF,TGTGCCAGCAGCTTAGTCGGGACAGCCGGTTCACCCCTCCACTTT
TRBV27,TRBJ2-3,few,NA,CASSQQGFDTQYF,TGTGCCAGCAGCCAACAGGGATTTGATACGCAGTATTTT
TRBV12-3/TRBV12-4,TRBJ2-3,NA,NA,CASSRQPSTDTQYF,TGTGCCAGCAGCCGACAGCCTAGCACAGATACGCAGTATTTT
TRBV20-1,TRBJ1-2,few,NA,CSATQNRGGYTF,TGCAGTGCCACCCAAAATCGGGGCGGCTACACCTTC
TRBV20-1,TRBJ1-4,NA,NA,CSAPDMGREKLFF,TGCAGTGCTCCGGACATGGGTCGGGAAAAACTGTTTTTT
TRBV7-3,TRBJ2-3,NA,TRBD2,CASSLPPGGGENTQYF,TGTGCCAGCAGCTTGCCCCCGGGGGGGGGTGAAAATACGCAGTATTTT
TRBV4-1,TRBJ1-1,NA,NA,CASSIIGANTEAFF,TGCGCCAGCAGCATCATAGGAGCGAACACTGAAGCTTTCTTT